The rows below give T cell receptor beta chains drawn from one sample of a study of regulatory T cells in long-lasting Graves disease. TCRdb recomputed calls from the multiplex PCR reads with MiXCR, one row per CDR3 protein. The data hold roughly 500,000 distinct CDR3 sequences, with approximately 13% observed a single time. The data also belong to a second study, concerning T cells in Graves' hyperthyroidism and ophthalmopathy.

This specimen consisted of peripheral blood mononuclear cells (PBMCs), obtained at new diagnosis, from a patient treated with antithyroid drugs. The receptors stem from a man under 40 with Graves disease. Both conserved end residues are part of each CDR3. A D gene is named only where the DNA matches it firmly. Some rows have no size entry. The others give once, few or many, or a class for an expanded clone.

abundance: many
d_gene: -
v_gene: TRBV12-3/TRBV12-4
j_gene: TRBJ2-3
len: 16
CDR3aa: CASSLASARLTDTQYF
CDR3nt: TGTGCCAGCAGTTTAGCGTCCGCCCGCCTCACAGATACGCAGTATTTT

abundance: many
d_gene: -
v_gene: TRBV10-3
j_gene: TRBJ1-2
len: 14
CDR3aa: CAIARDGEYYGYTF
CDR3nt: TGTGCCATCGCCCGGGACGGAGAGTATTATGGCTACACCTTC

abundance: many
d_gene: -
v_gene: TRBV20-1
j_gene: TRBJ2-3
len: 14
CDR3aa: CSASGGFFTDTQYF
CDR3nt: TGCAGTGCTAGTGGTGGCTTTTTCACAGATACGCAGTATTTT

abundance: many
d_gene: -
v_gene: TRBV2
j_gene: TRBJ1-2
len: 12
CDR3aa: CASSGGGRGYTF
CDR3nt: TGTGCCAGCAGTGGTGGAGGGCGCGGCTACACCTTC

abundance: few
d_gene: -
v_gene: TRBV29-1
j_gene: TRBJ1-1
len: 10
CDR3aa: CSVAEVGAFF
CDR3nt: TGCAGCGTTGCGGAGGTGGGAGCTTTCTTT

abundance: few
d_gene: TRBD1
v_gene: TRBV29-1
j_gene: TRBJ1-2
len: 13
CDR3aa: CSVEGQGGGGYTF
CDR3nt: TGCAGCGTTGAGGGACAGGGGGGAGGTGGCTACACCTTC

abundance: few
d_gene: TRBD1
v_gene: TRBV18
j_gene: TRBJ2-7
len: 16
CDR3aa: CASSPKGTGGLYEQYF
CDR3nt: TGTGCCAGCTCACCAAAGGGGACAGGGGGCTTGTACGAGCAGTACTTC

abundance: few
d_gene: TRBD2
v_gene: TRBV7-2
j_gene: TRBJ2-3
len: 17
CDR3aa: CASSYGTSGWRADTQYF
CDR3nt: TGTGCCAGCAGTTACGGGACTAGCGGTTGGAGGGCAGATACGCAGTATTTT

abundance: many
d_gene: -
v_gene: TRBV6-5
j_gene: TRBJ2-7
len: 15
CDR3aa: CASSYSRRGSFEQYF
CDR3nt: TGTGCCAGCAGTTACTCGAGGCGGGGCTCGTTCGAGCAGTACTTC

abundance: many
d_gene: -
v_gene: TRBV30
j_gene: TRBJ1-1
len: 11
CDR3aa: CAWSVSSEAFF
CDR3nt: TGTGCCTGGAGTGTAAGCAGTGAAGCTTTCTTT

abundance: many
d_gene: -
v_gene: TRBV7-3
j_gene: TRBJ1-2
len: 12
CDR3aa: CASWGAVYGYTF
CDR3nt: TGTGCCAGTTGGGGGGCGGTCTATGGCTACACCTTC

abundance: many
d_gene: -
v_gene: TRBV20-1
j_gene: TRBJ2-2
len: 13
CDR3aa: CSARPPGLRELFF
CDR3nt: TGCAGTGCTAGACCTCCGGGCCTCCGGGAGCTGTTTTTT

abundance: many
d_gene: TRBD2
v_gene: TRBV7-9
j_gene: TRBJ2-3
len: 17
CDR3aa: CASSFWYGGRAINTQYF
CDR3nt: TGTGCCAGCAGCTTTTGGTACGGCGGGAGGGCCATAAATACGCAGTATTTT

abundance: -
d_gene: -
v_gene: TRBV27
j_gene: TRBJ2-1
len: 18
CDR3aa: CASSLFVPLGPPYNEQFF
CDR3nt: TGTGCCAGCAGTTTATTCGTACCTCTAGGTCCACCCTACAATGAGCAGTTCTTC

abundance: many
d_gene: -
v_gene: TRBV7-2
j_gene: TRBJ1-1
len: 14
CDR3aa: CASRSQHGNTEAFF
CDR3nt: TGTGCCAGCAGGTCACAGCACGGGAACACTGAAGCTTTCTTT

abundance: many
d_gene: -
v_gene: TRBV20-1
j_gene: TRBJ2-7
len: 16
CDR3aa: CSAKVRRRRSSYEQYF
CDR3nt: TGCAGTGCTAAGGTTCGGCGGAGGCGGAGCTCCTACGAGCAGTACTTC

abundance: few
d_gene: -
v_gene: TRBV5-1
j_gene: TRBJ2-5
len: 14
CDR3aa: CASSLAVDGETQYF
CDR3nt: TGCGCCAGCAGCTTGGCTGTGGATGGGGAGACCCAGTACTTC

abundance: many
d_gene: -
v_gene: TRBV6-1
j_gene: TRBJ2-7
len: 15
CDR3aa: CASSQSANSHYEQYF
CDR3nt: TGTGCCAGCAGTCAAAGCGCGAACTCCCACTACGAGCAGTACTTC

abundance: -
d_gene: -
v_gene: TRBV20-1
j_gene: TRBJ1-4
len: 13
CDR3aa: CSAGTGKKEKLFF
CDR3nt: TGCAGTGCGGGGACGGGAAAGAAGGAAAAACTGTTTTTT

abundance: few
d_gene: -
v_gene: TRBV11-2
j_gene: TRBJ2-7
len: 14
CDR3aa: CASSLDPGRYEQYF
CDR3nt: TGTGCCAGCAGCTTAGACCCGGGGCGGTACGAGCAGTACTTC

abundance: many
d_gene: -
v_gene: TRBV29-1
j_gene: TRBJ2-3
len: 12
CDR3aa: CSVGHSTDTQYF
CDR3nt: TGCAGCGTTGGCCACAGCACAGATACGCAGTATTTT

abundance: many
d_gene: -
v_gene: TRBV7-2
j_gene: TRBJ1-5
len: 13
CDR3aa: CASSGHLNQPQHF
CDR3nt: TGTGCCAGCAGCGGACATTTGAATCAGCCCCAGCATTTT

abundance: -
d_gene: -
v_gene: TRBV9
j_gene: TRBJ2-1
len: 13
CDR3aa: CASSVDWSNEQFF
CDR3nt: TGTGCCAGCAGCGTAGATTGGAGCAATGAGCAGTTCTTC

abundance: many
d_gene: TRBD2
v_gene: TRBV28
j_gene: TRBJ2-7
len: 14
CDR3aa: CASSPGTSVYEQYF
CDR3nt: TGTGCCAGCAGCCCCGGGACTAGTGTCTACGAGCAGTACTTC

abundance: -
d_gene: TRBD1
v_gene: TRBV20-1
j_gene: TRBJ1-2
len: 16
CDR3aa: CSARDLLRDRDYGYTF
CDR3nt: TGCAGTGCTAGAGATTTACTCCGGGACAGGGACTATGGCTACACCTTC

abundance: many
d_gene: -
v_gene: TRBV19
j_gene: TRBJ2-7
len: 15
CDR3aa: CASSTRDSSRGEQYF
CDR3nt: TGTGCCAGTAGTACCCGGGACTCCTCCCGGGGCGAGCAGTACTTC

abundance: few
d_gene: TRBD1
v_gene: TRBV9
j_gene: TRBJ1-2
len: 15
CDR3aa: CASSVEDRGDYGYTF
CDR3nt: TGTGCCAGCAGCGTAGAGGACAGGGGGGACTATGGCTACACCTTC

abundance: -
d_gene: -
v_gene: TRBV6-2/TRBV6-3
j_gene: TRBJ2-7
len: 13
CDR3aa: CASSLTIRGEEYF
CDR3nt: TGTGCCAGCAGCTTAACCATCAGGGGGGAGGAGTACTTC

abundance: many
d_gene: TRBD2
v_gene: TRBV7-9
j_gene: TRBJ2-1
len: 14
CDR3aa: CASSPLAGVNEQFF
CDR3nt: TGTGCCAGCAGCCCTTTAGCGGGAGTGAATGAGCAGTTCTTC